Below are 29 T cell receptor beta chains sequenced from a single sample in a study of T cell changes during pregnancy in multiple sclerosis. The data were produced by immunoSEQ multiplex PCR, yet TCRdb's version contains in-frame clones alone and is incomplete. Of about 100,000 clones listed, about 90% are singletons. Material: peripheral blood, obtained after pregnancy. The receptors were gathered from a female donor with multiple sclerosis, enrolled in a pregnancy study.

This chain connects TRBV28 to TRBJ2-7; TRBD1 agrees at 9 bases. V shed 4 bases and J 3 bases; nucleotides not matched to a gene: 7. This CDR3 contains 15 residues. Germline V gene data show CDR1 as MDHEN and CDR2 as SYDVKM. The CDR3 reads CASSSKPGQGYEQYF. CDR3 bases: TGTGCCAGCAGTTCCAAGCCGGGACAGGGCTACGAGCAGTACTTC.

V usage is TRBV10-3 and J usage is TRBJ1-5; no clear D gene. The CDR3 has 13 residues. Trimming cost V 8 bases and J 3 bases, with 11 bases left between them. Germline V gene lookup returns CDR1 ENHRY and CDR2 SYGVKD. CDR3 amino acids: CAIGPRNNQPQHF. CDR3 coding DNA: TGTGCCATCGGCCCCCGAAACAATCAGCCCCAGCATTTT.

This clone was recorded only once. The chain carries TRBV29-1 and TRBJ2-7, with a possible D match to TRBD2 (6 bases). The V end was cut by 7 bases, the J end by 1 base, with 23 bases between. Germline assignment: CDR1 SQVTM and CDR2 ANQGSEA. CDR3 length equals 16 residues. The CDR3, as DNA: TGCAGCGCCTCGGGACTCCGGGACCGAGGATCCTACGAGCAGTACTTC. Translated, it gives CSASGLRDRGSYEQYF.

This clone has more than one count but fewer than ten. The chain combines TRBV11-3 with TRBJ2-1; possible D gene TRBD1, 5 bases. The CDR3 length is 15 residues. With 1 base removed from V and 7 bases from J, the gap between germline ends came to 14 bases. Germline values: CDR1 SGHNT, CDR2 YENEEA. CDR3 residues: CASSLGAGITNEQFF. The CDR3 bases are TGTGCCAGCAGCTTAGGAGCAGGGATTACGAATGAGCAGTTCTTC.

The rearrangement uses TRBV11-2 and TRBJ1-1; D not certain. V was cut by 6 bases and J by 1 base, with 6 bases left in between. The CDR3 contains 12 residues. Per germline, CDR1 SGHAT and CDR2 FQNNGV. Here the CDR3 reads CASSPGNTEAFF. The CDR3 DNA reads TGTGCCAGCAGTCCAGGGAACACTGAAGCTTTCTTT.

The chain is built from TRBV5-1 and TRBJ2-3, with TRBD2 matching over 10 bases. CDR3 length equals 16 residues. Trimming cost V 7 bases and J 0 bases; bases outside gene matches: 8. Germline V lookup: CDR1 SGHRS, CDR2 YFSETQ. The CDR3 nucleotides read TGCGCCAGCCAAGCGGGGGGGCAAGTTAGCACAGATACGCAGTATTTT. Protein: CASQAGGQVSTDTQYF. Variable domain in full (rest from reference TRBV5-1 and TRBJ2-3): KAGVTQTPRYLIKTRGQQVTLSCSPISGHRSVSWYQQTPGQGLQFLFEYFSETQRNKGNFPGRFSGRQFSNSRSEMNVSTLELGDSALYLCASQAGGQVSTDTQYFGPGTRLTVL.

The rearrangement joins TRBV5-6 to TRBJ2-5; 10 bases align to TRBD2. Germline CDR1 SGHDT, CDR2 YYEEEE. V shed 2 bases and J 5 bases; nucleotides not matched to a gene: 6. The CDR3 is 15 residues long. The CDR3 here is CASSLSGRAWETQYF. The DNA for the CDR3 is TGTGCCAGCAGCTTAAGCGGGAGGGCCTGGGAGACCCAGTACTTC.

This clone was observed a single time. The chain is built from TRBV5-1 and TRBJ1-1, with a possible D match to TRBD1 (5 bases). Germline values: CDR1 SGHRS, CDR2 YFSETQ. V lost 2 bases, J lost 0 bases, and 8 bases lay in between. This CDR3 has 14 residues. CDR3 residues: CASSLQDLNTEAFF. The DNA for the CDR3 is TGCGCCAGCAGCTTACAGGACCTGAACACTGAAGCTTTCTTT.

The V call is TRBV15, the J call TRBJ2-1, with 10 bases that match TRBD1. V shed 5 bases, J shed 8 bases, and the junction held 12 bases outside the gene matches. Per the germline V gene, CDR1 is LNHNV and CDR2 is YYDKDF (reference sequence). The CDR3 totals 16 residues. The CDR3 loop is CATSGMRGQGSHEQFF. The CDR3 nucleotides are TGTGCCACCAGCGGGATGAGGGGACAGGGGTCCCATGAGCAGTTCTTC.

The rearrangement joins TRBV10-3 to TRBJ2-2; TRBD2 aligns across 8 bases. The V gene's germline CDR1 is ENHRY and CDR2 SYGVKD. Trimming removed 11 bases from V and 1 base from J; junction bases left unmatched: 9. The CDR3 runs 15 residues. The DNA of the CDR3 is TGTGCCCCGAGGAAAGCGGGAGTGAACACCGGGGAGCTGTTTTTT. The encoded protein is CAPRKAGVNTGELFF.

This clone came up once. The CDR3 nucleotides read TGTGCCAGCAGACCTCCCGGACAGGGCAATCAGCCCCAGCATTTT. This sequence encodes CASRPPGQGNQPQHF. V and J are TRBV6-6 and TRBJ1-5, with 7 bases lining up with TRBD1. Germline CDR1 reads MNHNY; CDR2 reads SVGAGI (reference sequence). V was pared by 6 bases and J by 2 bases, with 7 bases of the junction left unmatched. The CDR3 length is 15 residues.

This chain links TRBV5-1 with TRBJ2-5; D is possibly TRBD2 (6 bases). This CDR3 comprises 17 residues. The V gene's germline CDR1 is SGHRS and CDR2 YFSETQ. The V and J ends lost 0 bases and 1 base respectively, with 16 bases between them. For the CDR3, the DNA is TGCGCCAGCAGCTTGGTTGCGGGGCCCCCAATCCAAGAGACCCAGTACTTC. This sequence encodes CASSLVAGPPIQETQYF.

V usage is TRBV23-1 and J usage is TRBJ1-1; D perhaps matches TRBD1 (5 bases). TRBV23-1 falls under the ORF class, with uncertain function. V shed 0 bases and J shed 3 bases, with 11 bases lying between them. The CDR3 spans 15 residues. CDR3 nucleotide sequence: TGCGCCAGCAGTCAATCCCCGAAAGGGGACACTGAAGCTTTCTTT. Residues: CASSQSPKGDTEAFF.

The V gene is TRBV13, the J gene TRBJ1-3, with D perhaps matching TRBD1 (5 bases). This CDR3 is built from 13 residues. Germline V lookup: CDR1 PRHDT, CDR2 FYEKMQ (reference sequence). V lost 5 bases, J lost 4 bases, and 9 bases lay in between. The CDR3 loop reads CASSPGPGNTIYF. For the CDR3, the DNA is TGTGCCAGCAGCCCAGGGCCCGGAAACACCATATATTTT.

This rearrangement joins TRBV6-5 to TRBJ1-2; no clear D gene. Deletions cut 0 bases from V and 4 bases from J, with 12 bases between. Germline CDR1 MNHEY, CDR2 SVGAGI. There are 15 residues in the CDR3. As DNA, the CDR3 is TGTGCCAGCAGTTACTCCTCCGCGTTTCCCTATGGCTACACCTTC. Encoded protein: CASSYSSAFPYGYTF.

The CDR3 is CASRDSGRLGQETQYF. CDR3 sequence (DNA): TGTGCCAGCAGGGATAGCGGGAGGCTGGGCCAAGAGACCCAGTACTTC. The rearrangement uses TRBV28 and TRBJ2-5, with TRBD2 identical over 10 bases. CDR1 and CDR2 from the germline V gene are MDHEN and SYDVKM. J lost 1 base, V lost 6 bases, and 8 bases had no gene match. The CDR3 is 16 amino acids.

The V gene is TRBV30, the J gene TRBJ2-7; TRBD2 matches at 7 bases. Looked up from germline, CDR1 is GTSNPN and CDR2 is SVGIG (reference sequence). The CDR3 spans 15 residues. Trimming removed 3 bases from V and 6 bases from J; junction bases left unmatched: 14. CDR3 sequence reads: CAWRLGRIEVGEQYF. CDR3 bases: TGTGCCTGGAGGCTCGGGAGGATCGAGGTTGGCGAGCAGTACTTC.

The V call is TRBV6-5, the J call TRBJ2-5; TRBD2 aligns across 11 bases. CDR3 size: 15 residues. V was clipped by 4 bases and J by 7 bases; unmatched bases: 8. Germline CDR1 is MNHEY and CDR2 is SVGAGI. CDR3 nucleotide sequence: TGTGCCAGCAGTTCCGAACTAGCGGGAGCGGGGACCCAGTACTTC. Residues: CASSSELAGAGTQYF.

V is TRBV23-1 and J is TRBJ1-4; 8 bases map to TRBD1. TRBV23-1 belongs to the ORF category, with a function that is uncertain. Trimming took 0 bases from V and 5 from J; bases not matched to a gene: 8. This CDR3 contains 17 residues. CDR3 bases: TGCGCCAGCAGTCAATCCGTCGGACAGGGACTGAATGAAAAACTGTTTTTT. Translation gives CASSQSVGQGLNEKLFF.

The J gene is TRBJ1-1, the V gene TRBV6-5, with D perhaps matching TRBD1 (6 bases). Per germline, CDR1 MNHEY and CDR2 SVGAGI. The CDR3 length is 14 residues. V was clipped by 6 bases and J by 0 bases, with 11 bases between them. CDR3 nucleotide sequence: TGTGCCAGCAGGAACAGGGAAATGAACACTGAAGCTTTCTTT. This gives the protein CASRNREMNTEAFF.

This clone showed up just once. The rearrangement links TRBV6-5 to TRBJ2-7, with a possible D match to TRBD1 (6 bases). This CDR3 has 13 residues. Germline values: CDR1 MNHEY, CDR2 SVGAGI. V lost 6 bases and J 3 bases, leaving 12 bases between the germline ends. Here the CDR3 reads CASRLTGFYEQYF. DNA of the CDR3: TGTGCCAGCAGATTGACAGGCTTCTACGAGCAGTACTTC.

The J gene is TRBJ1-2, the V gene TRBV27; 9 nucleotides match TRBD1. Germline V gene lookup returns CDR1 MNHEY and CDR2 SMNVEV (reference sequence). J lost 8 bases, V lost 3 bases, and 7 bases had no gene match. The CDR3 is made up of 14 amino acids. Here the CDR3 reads CASSFVDRGDGYTF. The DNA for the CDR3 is TGTGCCAGCAGTTTTGTAGACAGGGGGGACGGCTACACCTTC.

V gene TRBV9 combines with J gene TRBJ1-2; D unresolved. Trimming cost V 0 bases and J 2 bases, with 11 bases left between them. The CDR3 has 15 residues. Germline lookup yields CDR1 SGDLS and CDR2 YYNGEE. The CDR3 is CASSVGSAPNYGYTF. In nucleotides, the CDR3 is TGTGCCAGCAGCGTAGGCAGCGCCCCAAACTATGGCTACACCTTC.

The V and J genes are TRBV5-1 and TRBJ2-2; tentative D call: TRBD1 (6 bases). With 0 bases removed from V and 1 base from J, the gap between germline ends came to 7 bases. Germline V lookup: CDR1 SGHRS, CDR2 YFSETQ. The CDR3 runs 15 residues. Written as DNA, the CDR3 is TGCGCCAGCAGCTTGGCACAGGGGAACACCGGGGAGCTGTTTTTT. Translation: CASSLAQGNTGELFF. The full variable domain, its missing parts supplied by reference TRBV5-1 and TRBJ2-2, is KAGVTQTPRYLIKTRGQQVTLSCSPISGHRSVSWYQQTPGQGLQFLFEYFSETQRNKGNFPGRFSGRQFSNSRSEMNVSTLELGDSALYLCASSLAQGNTGELFFGEGSRLTVL.

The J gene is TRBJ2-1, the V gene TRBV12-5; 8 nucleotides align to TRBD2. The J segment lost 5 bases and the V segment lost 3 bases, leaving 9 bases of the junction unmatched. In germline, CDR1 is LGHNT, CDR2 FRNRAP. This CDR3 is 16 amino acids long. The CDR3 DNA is TGTGCTAGTGGTTTAGCGGGGGCAAGGTACGACAATGAGCAGTTCTTC. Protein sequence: CASGLAGARYDNEQFF.

CDR3 sequence reads: CASSGRAVITDTQYF. The CDR3 DNA reads TGTGCCAGCAGTGGGAGGGCCGTTATAACAGATACGCAGTATTTT. The rearrangement uses TRBV11-2 and TRBJ2-3; TRBD2 aligns across 7 bases. Germline CDR1 SGHAT, CDR2 FQNNGV. This CDR3 region has 15 residues. V was pared by 6 bases and J by 3 bases, with 9 bases of the junction left unmatched. The variable domain in full, with the rest retrieved from reference TRBV11-2 and TRBJ2-3, is EAGVAQSPRYKIIEKRQSVAFWCNPISGHATLYWYQQILGQGPKLLIQFQNNGVVDDSQLPKDRFSAERLKGVDSTLKIQPAKLEDSAVYLCASSGRAVITDTQYFGPGTRLTVL.

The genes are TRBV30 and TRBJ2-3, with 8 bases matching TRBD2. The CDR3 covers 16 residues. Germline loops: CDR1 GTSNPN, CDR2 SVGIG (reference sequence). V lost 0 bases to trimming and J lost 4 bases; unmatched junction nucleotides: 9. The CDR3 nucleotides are TGTGCCTGGAGTGTACTCCCAGCGGGAGCGCCAGATACGCAGTATTTT. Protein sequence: CAWSVLPAGAPDTQYF.

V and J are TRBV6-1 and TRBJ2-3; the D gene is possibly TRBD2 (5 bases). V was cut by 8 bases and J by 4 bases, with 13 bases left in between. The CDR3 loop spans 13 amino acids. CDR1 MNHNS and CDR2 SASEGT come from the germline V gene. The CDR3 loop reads CASVRGESDTQYF. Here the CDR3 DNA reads TGTGCCAGCGTACGGGGAGAGTCAGATACGCAGTATTTT.

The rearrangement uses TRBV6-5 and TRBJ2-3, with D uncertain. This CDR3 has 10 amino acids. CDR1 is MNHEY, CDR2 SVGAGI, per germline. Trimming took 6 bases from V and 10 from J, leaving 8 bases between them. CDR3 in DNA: TGTGCCAGCAGCTCGGGTCCGCAGTATTTT. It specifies CASSSGPQYF.